The 27 T cell receptor beta chains in this list originate from one sample, sequenced in a study of cytotoxic CD8 clonotypes in ibrutinib-treated CLL. Data came from immunoSEQ multiplex PCR; TCRdb stores just in-frame clones and leaves some out. The sample includes 50,000 to 65,000 clones, approximately 57% of them seen just once. The sample consisted of PBMCs, taken after 12 months of ibrutinib treatment. These receptors originate from a human donor with chronic lymphocytic leukemia.

The chain has TRBV5-1 and TRBJ2-7; TRBD2 agrees at 8 bases. J lost 0 bases, V lost 4 bases, and 12 bases had no gene match. From germline, CDR1 is SGHRS and CDR2 YFSETQ. CDR3 length equals 17 residues. CDR3 sequence reads: CASSQVPLAASSYEQYF. The CDR3 DNA follows: TGCGCCAGCAGCCAGGTACCACTAGCGGCCTCCTCCTACGAGCAGTACTTC.

This chain connects TRBV28 to TRBJ1-5, with D maybe TRBD1 (5 bases). This CDR3 region has 15 residues. Germline CDR1 is MDHEN and CDR2 is SYDVKM. V was pared by 2 bases and J by 0 bases, with 8 bases between. CDR3 DNA: TGTGCCAGCAGTTTAGGGGACGTTAGCAATCAGCCCCAGCATTTT. Translation: CASSLGDVSNQPQHF.

This clone has at least ten counts. The chain uses TRBV6-1 and TRBJ1-1, with no clear D. V dropped 2 bases and J dropped 5 bases, with 12 bases sitting between them. Germline V gene data show CDR1 as MNHNS and CDR2 as SASEGT. This CDR3 comprises 14 residues. The CDR3 protein is CASSERGRMTEAFF. In nucleotides, the CDR3 is TGTGCCAGCAGTGAACGCGGACGGATGACTGAAGCTTTCTTT.

The CDR3 DNA sequence: TGTGCCAGCAGTGACCCCTCTCGGCCCTACAATGAGCAGTTCTTC. Translating gives CASSDPSRPYNEQFF. The chain links TRBV2 to TRBJ2-1; D gene unclear. Trimming stripped 3 bases from V and 2 bases from J, with 11 bases between. This CDR3 is built from 15 residues. Looked up from germline, CDR1 is SNHLY and CDR2 is FYNNEI.

This chain links TRBV18 with TRBJ2-1; 9 bases map to TRBD2. Germline values: CDR1 KGHSH, CDR2 LQKENI. The CDR3 loop spans 16 amino acids. Losses at the gene ends were 0 bases for V and 4 bases for J; bases not matched to a gene: 4. In DNA form, the CDR3 reads TGTGCCAGCTCACCACCCCTAGCGGGGATATACAATGAGCAGTTCTTC. Translating gives CASSPPLAGIYNEQFF.

V gene TRBV6-5 combines with J gene TRBJ2-6; TRBD2 might be the D (5 bases). V lost 2 bases and J lost 8, with 10 bases in between. This CDR3 comprises 14 residues. Looked up from germline, CDR1 is MNHEY and CDR2 is SVGAGI. This CDR3 is CASSYRGVTNVLTF. Here the CDR3 DNA reads TGTGCCAGCAGTTACCGGGGAGTGACCAACGTCCTGACTTTC.

The chain recombines TRBV28 with TRBJ2-7; 8 bases agree with TRBD2. CDR3 length: 13 residues. J was trimmed by 2 bases and V by 8 bases; bases with no gene match: 5. The germline V gene encodes CDR1 MDHEN and CDR2 SYDVKM. Here the CDR3 DNA reads TGTGCCAGCGGGACTAGTCCTCCCTACGAGCAGTACTTC. The encoded protein is CASGTSPPYEQYF.

This chain uses TRBV28 with TRBJ1-2; no firm D call. The ends were cut back, 2 bases at V and 8 bases at J, with 18 bases in the middle. Germline CDR1 is MDHEN and CDR2 is SYDVKM. The CDR3 totals 15 residues. For the CDR3, the DNA is TGTGCCAGCAGTTTAGACGGTAGGATGGTTTGGGGCTACACCTTC. Its protein product is CASSLDGRMVWGYTF.

This chain connects TRBV5-6 to TRBJ2-7; TRBD1 agrees at 10 bases. CDR3 length equals 16 residues. V shed 2 bases and J 2 bases; nucleotides not matched to a gene: 7. From germline, CDR1 is SGHDT and CDR2 YYEEEE. CDR3 loop: CASSFWDRGPAYEQYF. The CDR3 region has the DNA TGTGCCAGCAGCTTCTGGGACAGGGGACCCGCCTACGAGCAGTACTTC.

This chain connects TRBV7-2 to TRBJ1-6, with 7 bases identical to TRBD1. V lost 0 bases to trimming and J lost 9 bases; unmatched junction nucleotides: 14. Germline V gene sequence: CDR1 SGHTA, CDR2 FQGNSA. The CDR3 has 18 amino acids. The CDR3 reads CASSLALISTGWISPLHF. As DNA, the CDR3 is TGTGCCAGCAGCTTAGCGCTAATCTCGACAGGGTGGATTTCACCCCTCCACTTT.

The rearrangement joins TRBV29-1 to TRBJ1-6; D unclear. Germline V gene sequence: CDR1 SQVTM, CDR2 ANQGSEA. The CDR3 length is 15 residues. The CDR3 spells CILNATVALYSPLHF. The DNA for the CDR3 is TGCATCCTAAACGCTACCGTAGCCCTTTATTCACCCCTCCACTTT.

The CDR3 sequence is CASSPSPDTQYF. Here the CDR3 DNA reads TGCGCCAGCAGCCCATCGCCAGATACGCAGTATTTT. The chain recombines TRBV5-1 with TRBJ2-3; unclear D gene. Trimming removed 4 bases at V and 4 bases at J, with 7 bases between. The germline gives CDR1 SGHRS, CDR2 YFSETQ. The CDR3 spans 12 residues.

The CDR3 region has the DNA TGTGCCAGCTGCAGAGCCCTGACAGAGCCCCAGCATTTT. This translates into CASCRALTEPQHF. The J gene is TRBJ1-5, the V gene TRBV18; possible D gene TRBD1, 5 bases. CDR1 and CDR2 from the germline V gene are KGHSH and LQKENI. This CDR3 comprises 13 residues. Trimming shortened V by 7 bases and J by 8 bases, and 15 bases separated the two germline ends.

In its sample, this clone was seen once. Possible read error: a much larger clone is one base away. This chain links TRBV7-8 with TRBJ2-3; no firm D call. Trimming removed 3 bases from V and 1 base from J, with 2 bases in between. Germline V gene data show CDR1 as SGHVS and CDR2 as FQNEAQ. This CDR3 comprises 12 residues. The CDR3, as DNA: TGTGCCAGCAGCTTCGGCACAGATACGCAGTATTTT. Translation: CASSFGTDTQYF.

Comments on this clone: A much larger clone lies a single base off, so this may be a read error. The sample carries other DNA sequences with the same CDR3. This chain joins TRBV27 and TRBJ2-7; TRBD1 is a possible D gene (6 bases). This CDR3 is built from 14 residues. Germline CDR1 and CDR2: MNHEY and SMNVEV (reference sequence). The CDR3: CASSSQGVRYEQYF. DNA for the CDR3: TGTGCCAGTAGTTCACAGGGAGTCAGGTACGAGCAGTACTTC.

The chain links TRBV27 to TRBJ1-5; D unresolved. CDR1 is MNHEY, CDR2 SMNVEV, per germline (reference sequence). This CDR3 is 12 amino acids long. Trimming took off 3 bases at V and 6 bases at J, with 6 bases between the two ends. Written as DNA, the CDR3 is TGTGCCAGCAGTTTGGTCGGTCAGCCCCAGCATTTT. It encodes CASSLVGQPQHF.

The chain uses TRBV2 and TRBJ2-5; 8 positions match TRBD2. The CDR3 is 14 residues long. V lost 3 bases and J lost 6; bases outside the gene matches: 6. Germline V CDR1 and CDR2: SNHLY, FYNNEI. Here the CDR3 reads CASSESGGRQTQYF. For the CDR3, the DNA is TGTGCCAGCAGTGAGAGCGGGGGCAGACAGACCCAGTACTTC.

This clone was seen repeatedly, ten times or more. The chain joins TRBV2 to TRBJ2-5, with 15 bases fitting TRBD2. J was trimmed by 5 bases and V by 5 bases; bases with no gene match: 6. Germline V CDR1 and CDR2: SNHLY, FYNNEI. The CDR3 extends over 16 amino acids. This chain's CDR3 is CASSPGLAGGLETQYF. The DNA of the CDR3 is TGTGCCAGCAGTCCAGGACTAGCGGGGGGGTTGGAGACCCAGTACTTC.

The rearrangement links TRBV7-6 to TRBJ2-2; TRBD2 is a possible D gene (6 bases). Deletions cut 10 bases from V and 6 bases from J, with 15 bases between. The CDR3 sequence is 13 residues long. The V gene's germline CDR1 is SGHVS and CDR2 FNYEAQ. CDR3 in DNA: TGTGCCACCCGAAAGGAGGGGTCCGGGGAGCTGTTTTTT. This translates into CATRKEGSGELFF.

The gene calls are TRBV28 and TRBJ1-1, with 7 bases that match TRBD1. Germline assignment: CDR1 MDHEN and CDR2 SYDVKM. J was trimmed by 8 bases and V by 2 bases; bases with no gene match: 2. The CDR3 contains 12 residues. The CDR3 nucleotides read TGTGCCAGCAGTTTAAGACAGGGCGAAGCTTTCTTT. Its protein is CASSLRQGEAFF.

Many counts were recorded for this clone. The rearrangement uses TRBV6-1 and TRBJ1-1, with D uncertain. The germline V gene has CDR1 MNHNS and CDR2 SASEGT. The CDR3 is made up of 11 amino acids. The V end was cut by 3 bases, the J end by 1 base, with 0 bases between. The CDR3 loop is CASSENTEAFF. The CDR3 coding sequence is TGTGCCAGCAGTGAGAACACTGAAGCTTTCTTT.

The rearrangement uses TRBV7-9 and TRBJ2-1; D uncertain. Germline-derived CDR1 and CDR2 are SEHNR and FQNEAQ (reference sequence). The V gene lost 5 bases and the J gene lost 11 bases, with 16 bases spanning the gap. CDR3 length equals 13 residues. This CDR3 reads CASSRDPASQQFF. DNA of the CDR3: TGTGCCAGCAGCAGAGACCCGGCCTCCCAGCAGTTCTTC.

This clone was detected a few times. V usage is TRBV28 and J usage is TRBJ2-7; D ambiguous. CDR3 length: 12 amino acids. With 3 bases removed from V and 6 bases from J, the gap between germline ends came to 9 bases. Germline values: CDR1 MDHEN, CDR2 SYDVKM. The CDR3 region has the DNA TGTGCCAGCAGTTTGTTCTTCCGCGAGCAGTACTTC. It codes for CASSLFFREQYF.

CDR3 sequence reads: CASSPGASSTEAFF. The CDR3 coding sequence is TGTGCCAGCAGCCCTGGGGCCTCGTCAACTGAAGCTTTCTTT. The chain uses TRBV11-3 and TRBJ1-1; a weak D match, TRBD1 (5 bases). The CDR3 is 14 amino acids. CDR1 and CDR2 (germline): SGHNT, YENEEA. V dropped 5 bases and J dropped 5 bases, with 15 bases sitting between them.

V and J are TRBV19 and TRBJ2-3, with 8 bases aligning to TRBD2. CDR1 and CDR2 (germline): LNHDA, SQIVND (reference sequence). Trimming removed 8 bases from V and 6 bases from J; junction bases left unmatched: 13. CDR3 length: 15 amino acids. CDR3 DNA: TGTGCCAGTTCCGGGACTAGGAAGGGCTCCGATACGCAGTATTTT. It encodes CASSGTRKGSDTQYF.

This chain links TRBV10-3 with TRBJ2-7; TRBD1 aligns across 7 bases. CDR3 length: 14 residues. The germline V gene encodes CDR1 ENHRY and CDR2 SYGVKD. V gave up 6 bases and J gave up 6 bases; unmatched junction bases: 11. The CDR3 region is CAIRPTLQGSEQYF. The CDR3 nucleotides read TGTGCCATCAGACCAACTTTACAGGGGTCCGAGCAGTACTTC.

This sequence joins TRBV27 and TRBJ2-1, with 15 nucleotides matching TRBD2. The ends lost 5 bases at V and 10 bases at J; junction bases unmatched: 3. Germline loops: CDR1 MNHEY, CDR2 SMNVEV (reference sequence). The CDR3 is 14 residues long. CDR3 in DNA: TGTGCCAGCAGTCCAGGGACTAGCGGGGGGGAGCAGTTCTTC. It specifies CASSPGTSGGEQFF.